The present entry profiles one T cell receptor (beta chain) with its context. This clonotype was seen more than once but under ten times. What antigen it recognizes has not been identified. The sample holds no much larger clone one base away, and base qualities are not on file. PBMCs were isolated by Ficoll-Paque density gradient centrifugation. TCRdb names Illumina NovaSeq 6000 as the instrument used. cDNA libraries for TCRalpha and TCRbeta were prepared by 5'RACE using constant-segment primers, with sample barcodes and unique molecular identifiers added. RNA was extracted from every sample with Trizol reagent. Library amplification was performed in two PCR steps, and a second sample barcode and Illumina TruSeq adapters were introduced in the second step. Libraries were sequenced on an Illumina NovaSeq with 2 x 150 bp paired-end reads. Per the original workflow: Reads were demultiplexed and collapsed into UMI-guided consensus sequences with migec v1.2.7. Using mixcr v2.1.11, UMI consensuses were aligned to TRA and TRB V and J templates and then assembled into clonotypes. Clonotypes were classified as expanded or contracted when called significant by both edgeR and NoisET, with noise models trained on biological replicates. edgeR calls used a false discovery rate-adjusted p below 0.01 and a log2 fold-change threshold of 1. As an exploratory analysis of dynamics, max-normalized trajectories of the 1000 most abundant clonotypes were examined by PCA with hierarchical clustering. Separately sequenced CD4+ and CD8+ repertoires were used to assign a CD4 or CD8 phenotype to each responding clone. Clones were called with MiXCR by TCRdb after fastp trimmed the public reads at Q25, and only in-frame beta chains were retained. A single entry per CDR3 protein holds the most common genes and DNA from its merged rows. TCRdb, not the original authors, processed these V and J calls. This sample is represented by roughly 550,000 distinct CDR3 sequences; 20% of them were singletons. The leading ten clones occupy roughly an eighth of the sample.

V is reduced by 3 bases and J by 6 bases, leaving a spacing of 9 bases between them. CDR1 is given as KGHSH and CDR2 as LQKENI, both from the germline V gene. Its CDR3 holds 13 amino acids, cysteine through phenylalanine. The only DNA kept is the CDR3, 39 bases in frame from the first base. This sample stems from a study of T-cell memory formation after mild COVID-19 (dated by TCRdb to the early 2020s). As for the study more broadly: Most TCR sequence clusters were specific to one of the two donors. Longitudinal TCRalpha and TCRbeta repertoire sequencing tracked T-cell clones expanding and contracting after mild COVID-19 in a couple of donors. The cohort comprised two young, previously healthy adult volunteers, one female and one male.

Points the paper makes about the study in general: The study included only a couple of mild cases, and larger cohorts that include severe cases with pre-infection samples were judged to be necessary. Some responding clones were detected in pre-infection memory, suggesting pre-existing cross-reactive memory T cells joined the SARS-CoV-2 response. Contracting CD4+ clones appeared mostly in the CM and EM memory subsets, whereas CD8+ clones were enriched in EMRA. Clones that contracted from day 15 to 85 showed balanced CD4/CD8 phenotypes, whereas a second wave of clones that expanded from day 15 to 37 leaned towards CD4+. Whether the second-wave clones peaking on day 37 were SARS-CoV-2 specific was not confirmed.

The receptor was derived from an adult woman who had mild COVID-19 (a few samples of this study predate the infection). The sample titles of this study are shuffled in the database, so cell type and time point are left out; the donor was told from shared clones. This chain is built from TRBV18 and TRBJ1-5, with the D gene not confidently named. Specimen: PBMCs or a T cell subset sorted from them (not recorded which). The CDR3: CASSPPGPQPQHF. The DNA is as follows: TGTGCCAGCTCACCCCCAGGCCCTCAGCCCCAGCATTTT. The CDR3, completed at both ends by the reference TRBV18 and TRBJ1-5 genes, gives the full variable domain NAGVMQNPRHLVRRRGQEARLRCSPMKGHSHVYWYRQLPEEGLKFMVYLQKENIIDESGMPKERFSAEFPKEGPSILRIQQVVRGDSAAYFCASSPPGPQPQHFGDGTRLSIL.